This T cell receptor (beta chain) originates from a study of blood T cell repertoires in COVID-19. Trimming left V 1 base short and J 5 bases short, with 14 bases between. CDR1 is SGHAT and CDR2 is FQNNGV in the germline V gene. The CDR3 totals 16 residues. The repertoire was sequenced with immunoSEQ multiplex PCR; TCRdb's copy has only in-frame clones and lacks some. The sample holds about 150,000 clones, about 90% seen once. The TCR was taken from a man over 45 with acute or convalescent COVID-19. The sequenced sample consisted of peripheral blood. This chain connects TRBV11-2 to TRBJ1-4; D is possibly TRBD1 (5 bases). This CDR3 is CASSLVVRGDNEKLFF. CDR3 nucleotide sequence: TGTGCCAGCAGCTTAGTAGTCCGGGGGGACAATGAAAAACTGTTTTTT.